A selection of T cell receptor beta chains follows, all from one sample in a study of blood T cells in healthy people across ages. Each CDR3 protein is one row after TCRdb ran MiXCR on the 5' RACE reads. The table lists 1,800,000 or so distinct CDR3 sequences, about 39% of them singletons. The sequencing input was blood. These receptor sequences come from a human donor in good health. CDR3s include the opening cysteine and the closing phenylalanine or tryptophan. D genes are given only for firm matches. A clone size is listed for some rows: how often the clone was seen (once, few, many), or a class if it is expanded.

v_gene	j_gene	d_gene	abundance	CDR3nt	CDR3aa
TRBV6-2/TRBV6-3	TRBJ2-1	NA	NA	TGTGCCAGCAGTCCCCTAGCGCGCAATGAGCAGTTCTTC	CASSPLARNEQFF
TRBV6-5	TRBJ2-7	NA	few	TGTGCCAGCAGTGGGTCAATAAGCTCCTACGAGCAGTACTTC	CASSGSISSYEQYF
TRBV28	TRBJ2-7	TRBD2	NA	TGTGCCAGTAGTTTGGCGACTAGCGGGGTGAACGAGCAGTACTTC	CASSLATSGVNEQYF
TRBV7-2	TRBJ1-2	TRBD1	NA	TGTGCCAGCATCCAAGACAGGGGAGCGAGTGGCTACACCTTC	CASIQDRGASGYTF
TRBV7-6	TRBJ1-1	NA	NA	TGTGCCAGCAGCTTAGGTCTCGGAGGTCGGCCTTTCTTT	CASSLGLGGRPFF
TRBV13	TRBJ2-1	TRBD2	few	TGTGCCAGCAGCCGACTAGCGGGGGGGCAGGAGCAGTTCTTC	CASSRLAGGQEQFF
TRBV5-1	TRBJ2-3	NA	few	TGCGCCAGCAGTCCCGGACAGAGCCCTACCACAGATACGCAGTATTTT	CASSPGQSPTTDTQYF
TRBV5-6	TRBJ1-1	NA	few	TGTGCCAGCAGACGAATCGGGGGTCGGTTGAACACTGAAGCTTTCTTT	CASRRIGGRLNTEAFF
TRBV19	TRBJ2-7	TRBD2	few	TGTGCCAGTAGTTGGACTAGTTTGGACGACGAGCAGTACTTC	CASSWTSLDDEQYF
TRBV7-6	TRBJ1-6	TRBD1	NA	TGTGCCAGCAGCCTAGGGACAGAAGGTGATTCACCCCTCCACTTT	CASSLGTEGDSPLHF
TRBV4-1	TRBJ2-5	TRBD1	NA	TGCGCCAGCAGCCCAAGGACAGGGATGGGGGAGACCCAGTACTTC	CASSPRTGMGETQYF
TRBV28	TRBJ2-7	NA	NA	TGTGCCAGCAGTTTCCAATACAGACAAAGCTACGAGCAGTACTTC	CASSFQYRQSYEQYF
TRBV6-1	TRBJ2-1	TRBD2	NA	TGTGCCAGCACTAGCGGGGCCTTACAAAACAATGAGCAGTTCTTC	CASTSGALQNNEQFF
TRBV15	TRBJ2-1	NA	few	TGTGCCACCAGCAGAGGACGAACAGGGAGCCTCAACAATGAGCAGTTCTTC	CATSRGRTGSLNNEQFF
TRBV7-2	TRBJ1-4	NA	NA	TGTGCCAGCAGCTTAGAATCCCTTGGAGGTGAAAAACTGTTTTTT	CASSLESLGGEKLFF
TRBV4-3	TRBJ2-5	NA	NA	TGCGCCAGCGGCCAAGGGTTTCGGGACTACCAAGAGACCCAGTACTTC	CASGQGFRDYQETQYF
TRBV27	TRBJ2-7	NA	NA	TGTGCCAGCAGTTTAATGGGCACGCTCGGTGAGCAGTACTTC	CASSLMGTLGEQYF
TRBV20-1	TRBJ2-1	TRBD1	NA	TGCAGTGCTAGAGAAGGGGGCCCCCACAATGAGCAGTTCTTC	CSAREGGPHNEQFF
TRBV10-3	TRBJ2-1	TRBD2	NA	TGTGCCATCAGTAAAAGGACTAGCGGGGGGGCCAGGCATGAGCAGTTCTTC	CAISKRTSGGARHEQFF
TRBV5-6	TRBJ1-2	NA	NA	TGTGCCAGCAGTCACACAGGGTCCTGGGGCTATGGCTACACCTTC	CASSHTGSWGYGYTF
TRBV4-1	TRBJ2-7	NA	NA	TGCGCCAGCAGCCAAGCGCCCGGACGCTACGAGCAGTACTTC	CASSQAPGRYEQYF
TRBV6-6	TRBJ2-5	TRBD2	NA	TGTGCCAGCAGTAAACGGGGAGGGGTGGTAGAGACCCAGTACTTC	CASSKRGGVVETQYF
TRBV10-3	TRBJ1-2	NA	NA	TGTGCCATCAGTGACTTAGGACGTAGCACAGGGAATGGCTACACCTTC	CAISDLGRSTGNGYTF
TRBV12-3/TRBV12-4	TRBJ2-7	NA	NA	TGTGCCAGCAGCCGGCGGGTTTATGGCTACGAGCAGTACTTC	CASSRRVYGYEQYF
TRBV2	TRBJ2-1	TRBD2	NA	TGTGCCAGCAGCCGCCCTAGCGGGGGGGGGAATGAGCAGTTCTTC	CASSRPSGGGNEQFF
TRBV9	TRBJ2-1	NA	NA	TGTGTCAGCAGCAACCCTAACAATGAGCAGTTCTTC	CVSSNPNNEQFF
TRBV6-6	TRBJ1-2	NA	NA	TGTGCCAGCAGTTACTACCGACAGGCCGAGGGCTACACCTTC	CASSYYRQAEGYTF
TRBV27	TRBJ2-7	NA	NA	TGTGCCAGCAGTATTGGGGGGACCACCTACGAGCAGTACTTC	CASSIGGTTYEQYF
TRBV4-3	TRBJ2-5	NA	NA	TGCGCCAGCAGCCAGAGCTTACAGGGTCTCGGCAAAGAGACCCAGTACTTC	CASSQSLQGLGKETQYF
TRBV7-2	TRBJ1-4	NA	few	TGTGCCAGCAGCTTAGAGGGCCGCTTTGCTGAAAAACTGTTTTTT	CASSLEGRFAEKLFF
TRBV28	TRBJ2-1	TRBD2	many	TGTGCCAGCAGTTCTGGGGATCTAGCGGGGGTTGCCAATGAGCAGTTCTTC	CASSSGDLAGVANEQFF
TRBV4-2	TRBJ1-3	NA	few	TGTGCCAGCAGCCAAGCCGCTGGGCCAGGCGTCTCTGGAAACACCATATATTTT	CASSQAAGPGVSGNTIYF
TRBV14	TRBJ2-3	TRBD2	NA	TGTGCCAGCAGCCAAGACATAGCGGGGGCCAGCACAGATACGCAGTATTTT	CASSQDIAGASTDTQYF
TRBV7-2	TRBJ2-7	TRBD1	NA	TGTGCCAGCAGCCGAGTACTGGGACAGTATGGGAACGAGCAGTACTTC	CASSRVLGQYGNEQYF
TRBV29-1	TRBJ2-1	TRBD2	NA	TGCAGCGTTATAGATGGGACTAGCGGGGCCTACAATGAGCAGTTCTTC	CSVIDGTSGAYNEQFF
TRBV7-9	TRBJ2-5	NA	NA	TGTGCCAGCAGCTTAGAAGCGATGGGGGACGTCGAGACCCAGTACTTC	CASSLEAMGDVETQYF
TRBV24-1	TRBJ2-1	NA	few	TGTGCCACCCAAGTGGCAGAACACAATGAGCAGTTCTTC	CATQVAEHNEQFF
TRBV7-3	TRBJ2-3	TRBD2	NA	TGTGCCAGCAGCTTACCCCCAAGCGGGGGTAGCACAGATACGCAGTATTTT	CASSLPPSGGSTDTQYF
TRBV5-6	TRBJ2-5	NA	few	TGTGCCAGCAGCTTTCCGGGGGCCCAAGAGACCCAGTACTTC	CASSFPGAQETQYF
TRBV5-5	TRBJ2-5	TRBD1	few	TGTGCCAGCAGCGCGACAGGGAGAAGAGAGACCCAGTACTTC	CASSATGRRETQYF
TRBV7-2	TRBJ2-3	TRBD2	NA	TGTGCCAGCAGCCCAGATCTAGCGGGGGGCAGAGATACGCAGTATTTT	CASSPDLAGGRDTQYF
TRBV4-3	TRBJ2-3	NA	NA	TGCGCCAGCAGCCAAGATTGGGTCCGCACAGATACGCAGTATTTT	CASSQDWVRTDTQYF
TRBV18	TRBJ2-5	NA	few	TGTGCCAGCTCACCACCCGGACCCGAGGAGACCCAGTACTTC	CASSPPGPEETQYF
TRBV7-2	TRBJ1-5	NA	few	TGTGCCAGCAGCCCCGTCCATAGGGGAGGTCAGCCCCAGCATTTT	CASSPVHRGGQPQHF
TRBV27	TRBJ1-1	NA	NA	TGTGCCAGCAGTTTATCGCCCGCGAACACTGAAGCTTTCTTT	CASSLSPANTEAFF
TRBV29-1	TRBJ1-2	NA	few	TGCAGCGGTGAGGGGCAGGGGACCGGCTACACCTTC	CSGEGQGTGYTF
TRBV18	TRBJ2-7	TRBD1	many	TGTGCCAGCTCCCCCGGGACAGGGTGGTACGAGCAGTACTTC	CASSPGTGWYEQYF
TRBV2	TRBJ1-1	TRBD1	NA	TGTGCCAGCAGTGAAGCGCTTCCCGCAGGGGGGAACACTGAAGCTTTCTTT	CASSEALPAGGNTEAFF
TRBV5-1	TRBJ2-7	NA	few	TGCGCCAGCAGCCCTACAGGGATCACCCTAGTGCGGCAGTACTTC	CASSPTGITLVRQYF
TRBV7-9	TRBJ2-7	NA	many	TGTGCCAGCAGCCCCGGGAGCCGGGGCGAGCAGTACTTC	CASSPGSRGEQYF
TRBV15	TRBJ2-5	TRBD2	NA	TGTGCCACCAGCAGGCTCTCAGCGGGGTCTGGAGAGACCCAGTACTTC	CATSRLSAGSGETQYF
TRBV5-1	TRBJ2-7	NA	NA	TGCGCCAGCAGCCGTGACAGGTCTTCGAACGAGCAGTACTTC	CASSRDRSSNEQYF
TRBV4-3	TRBJ2-1	NA	few	TGCGCCAGCAGCCAAGAACCGCTAGCCCTCTCCTACAATGAGCAGTTCTTC	CASSQEPLALSYNEQFF
TRBV7-2	TRBJ1-3	NA	few	TGTGCCAGCTCTCCGGACAGCTCTGGAAACACCATATATTTT	CASSPDSSGNTIYF
TRBV7-2	TRBJ2-7	NA	many	TGTGCCAGCAGTTCCCTTACTTTGCCCTGGGAGCAGTACTTC	CASSSLTLPWEQYF